The source of this T cell receptor beta chain is a study of regulatory T cells in long-lasting Graves disease. In building TCR beta libraries, iRepertoire HTBI primers were used together with Arm-PCR of CDR3 regions. Each CDR3 protein is one row after TCRdb ran MiXCR on the multiplex PCR reads. The table has roughly 560,000 distinct CDR3 sequences, about 12% seen once. Described time point: newly diagnosed GD, antithyroid drugs for less than 3 months. The TCR library was made from RNA that had been extracted from PBMCs in TRIzol. Germline CDR1 KGHDR, CDR2 SFDVKD. The CDR3 is 12 amino acids. V was pared by 5 bases and J by 2 bases, with 6 bases between. This clonotype was seen ten or more times. These data also featured in a second study, about T cells in Graves' hyperthyroidism and ophthalmopathy.

The genes are TRBV24-1 and TRBJ2-7, with D perhaps matching TRBD1 (5 bases). The sequences come from peripheral blood mononuclear cells (PBMCs), collected at new diagnosis, from a patient treated with antithyroid drugs. The receptor's source is a woman aged 30 to 39 with Graves disease. CDR3: CATSGGTYEQYF. Written as DNA, the CDR3 is TGTGCCACCAGTGGGGGCACCTACGAGCAGTACTTC.